The text below deals with one TCR beta chain. The antigen it binds to is not known. No base quality values were provided; no much bigger clone lies one nucleotide off. The entry originates in a study of brain T cells in children with intractable seizures (dated by TCRdb to the early 2020s). For the wider study: Resected brain tissue from about 53 pediatric epilepsy surgery cases was initially screened for immune gene transcripts with a NanoString immunology panel. About 70% of the 12 selected surgery cases also had pre-surgery blood sequenced, which left four cases with brain tissue only.

The paper's findings and limits, for the study overall: Because sequencing depth was different between pre-surgery and post-surgery blood, clones absent from the pre-surgery sample may reflect undersampling. Viral specificity was inferred solely from CDR3 sequence similarity, and the HCMV serostatus of the patients was not known.

Clipping removes 5 bases from V and 1 base from J, with 9 as the unmatched junction base count. Reading from cysteine to phenylalanine, the CDR3 counts 17 amino acids. The entry retains the CDR3 DNA only, 51 bases that are in frame from base 1. CDR1 and CDR2, looked up from the germline V gene, are KGHSH and LQKENI. The time point label of this sample denotes: resected brain tissue, or blood drawn just prior to surgery. Surgery cases with the highest brain T cell transcript signatures were selected for TCR beta chain sequencing of brain tissue and, where available, blood. Before surgery, patients had received at least one anti-epileptic drug. TCR-sequenced patients were children with drug-resistant epilepsy due to tuberous sclerosis complex, focal cortical dysplasia, Rasmussen encephalitis or hemimegalencephaly. The blood samples were collected right before the epilepsy surgery. Bulk genomic DNA was isolated from unsorted brain tissue and whole blood using the Monarch genomic DNA purification kit.

TCR beta chain sequences were generated from genomic DNA using the immunoSEQ assay. In the authors' own workflow: CDR3 sequences not starting with the conserved framework cysteine at position 104 were manually removed. To get clonality, the normalized Shannon's Diversity Index was subtracted from one, giving values from 0 (maximal diversity) to 1 (oligoclonal). Chi-squared comparison-of-proportions tests assessed whether the same CDR3 differed in frequency between samples, such as brain versus blood. Public clonotypes were identified through searches of immuneACCESS, and similarity to known antiviral clonotypes was evaluated with the VDJdb browser. TCRdb mirrors the immuneACCESS table, restricted to in-frame sequences. Some clones are absent from its copies; in checked studies, under half trace to an unresolved V gene, and the reason for the others is unknown. Clone size and V and J calls were adopted from that table, with D and trimming inferred from the DNA. The sample yields about 80,000 clones; under 95% were counted once. The biggest ten clones account for 24% of the sample.

The clonotype comes from a girl aged 2-10 years with Rasmussen encephalitis and intractable seizures. The sequence joins TRBV18 to TRBJ1-1; TRBD1 fits 11 bases in the junction. Material: peripheral blood, obtained at surgery. The CDR3 region reads CASSSGQGDPWNTEAFF. The DNA sequence reads TGTGCCAGCTCATCGGGACAGGGGGATCCCTGGAACACTGAAGCTTTCTTT. Where the CDR3 stops, the reference TRBV18 and TRBJ1-1 genes take over; the full variable domain is NAGVMQNPRHLVRRRGQEARLRCSPMKGHSHVYWYRQLPEEGLKFMVYLQKENIIDESGMPKERFSAEFPKEGPSILRIQQVVRGDSAAYFCASSSGQGDPWNTEAFFGQGTRLTVV.